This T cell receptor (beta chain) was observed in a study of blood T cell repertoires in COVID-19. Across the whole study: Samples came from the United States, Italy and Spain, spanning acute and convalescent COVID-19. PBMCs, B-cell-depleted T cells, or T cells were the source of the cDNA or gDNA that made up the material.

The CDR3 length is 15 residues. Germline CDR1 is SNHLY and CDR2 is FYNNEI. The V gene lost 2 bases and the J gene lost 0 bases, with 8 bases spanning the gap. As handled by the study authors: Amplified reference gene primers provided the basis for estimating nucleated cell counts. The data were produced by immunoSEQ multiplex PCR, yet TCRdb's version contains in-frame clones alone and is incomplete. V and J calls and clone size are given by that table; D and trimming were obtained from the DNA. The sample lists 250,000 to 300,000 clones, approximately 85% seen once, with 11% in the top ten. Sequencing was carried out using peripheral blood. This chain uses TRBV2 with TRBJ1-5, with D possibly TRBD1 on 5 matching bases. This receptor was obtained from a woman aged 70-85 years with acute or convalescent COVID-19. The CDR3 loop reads CASSEQDNSNQPQHF. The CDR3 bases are TGTGCCAGCAGTGAACAGGACAATAGCAATCAGCCCCAGCATTTT.